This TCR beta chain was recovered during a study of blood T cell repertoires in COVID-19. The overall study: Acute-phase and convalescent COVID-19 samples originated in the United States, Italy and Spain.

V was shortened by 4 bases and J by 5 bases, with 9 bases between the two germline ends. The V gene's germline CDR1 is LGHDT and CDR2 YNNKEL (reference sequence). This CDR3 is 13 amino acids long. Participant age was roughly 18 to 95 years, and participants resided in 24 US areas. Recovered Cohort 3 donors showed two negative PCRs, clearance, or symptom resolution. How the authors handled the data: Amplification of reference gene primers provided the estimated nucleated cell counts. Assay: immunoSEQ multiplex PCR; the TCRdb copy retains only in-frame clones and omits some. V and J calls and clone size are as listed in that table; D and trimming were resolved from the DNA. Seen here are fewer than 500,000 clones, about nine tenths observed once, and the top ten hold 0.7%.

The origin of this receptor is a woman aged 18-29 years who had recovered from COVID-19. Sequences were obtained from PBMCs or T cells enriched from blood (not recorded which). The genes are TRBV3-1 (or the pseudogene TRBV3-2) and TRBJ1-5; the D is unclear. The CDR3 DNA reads TGTGCCAGCAGCCCCCGTCCGGATCAGCCCCAGCATTTT. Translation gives CASSPRPDQPQHF.